This TCR beta chain was documented in a study of control samples from healthy donors and cancer patients. The CDR3 is 14 amino acids. Trimming removed 3 bases from V and 5 bases from J; junction bases left unmatched: 9. CDR1 is GTSNPN, CDR2 SVGIG, per germline (reference sequence). Repertoires were generated with immunoSEQ multiplex PCR, while TCRdb's copy carries only in-frame clones and drops some. The sample lists around 42,000 clones, over 65% seen once, with about half in the top ten. The clonotype originates from a man aged 60 to 69 in good health. The chain recombines TRBV30 with TRBJ2-7, with 8 positions matching TRBD2. Sequences were obtained from blood. CDR3 bases: TGTGCCTGGAGGGAGGGGCTAGCGGGCAACGAGCAGTACTTC. Amino acid sequence: CAWREGLAGNEQYF.